A single sample is the source of the 32 T cell receptor beta chains below, sequenced in a study of T cell changes during pregnancy in multiple sclerosis. Generated by immunoSEQ multiplex PCR, the TCRdb table keeps only in-frame clones and is missing some. Among around 58,000 clones listed, under 95% were seen once. Source: CD4+ T cells from peripheral blood mononuclear cells, taken after pregnancy. Receptor source: a female donor in good health, enrolled as a control in a pregnancy study.

J is TRBJ1-2 and V is TRBV6-6, with unresolved D. Trimming cost V 4 bases and J 5 bases, with 11 bases left between them. The CDR3 covers 13 residues. Germline V lookup: CDR1 MNHNY, CDR2 SVGAGI (reference sequence). The CDR3 spells CASSSTDIYGYTF. DNA of the CDR3: TGTGCCAGCAGTTCTACTGACATTTATGGCTACACCTTC.

The J gene is TRBJ2-5, the V gene TRBV18; D call uncertain. The CDR3 has 13 residues. Germline CDR1 and CDR2: KGHSH and LQKENI. Trimming shortened V by 3 bases and J by 2 bases, and 7 bases separated the two germline ends. DNA of the CDR3: TGTGCCAGCTCACCTCGAGTACAAGAGACCCAGTACTTC. Residues: CASSPRVQETQYF.

J is TRBJ1-1 and V is TRBV7-3; D is ambiguous. This CDR3 region has 13 residues. Trimming removed 3 bases from V and 3 bases from J, with 8 bases in between. Per germline, CDR1 SGHTA and CDR2 FQGTGA. CDR3 nucleotide sequence: TGTGCCAGCAGCTTCAACATTGACACTGAAGCTTTCTTT. Its translation: CASSFNIDTEAFF.

This sequence joins TRBV29-1 and TRBJ1-2; TRBD1 might be the D (5 bases). Trimming removed 3 bases from V and 8 bases from J, with 19 bases in between. Germline-derived CDR1 and CDR2 are SQVTM and ANQGSEA. CDR3 length equals 14 residues. The CDR3 region has the DNA TGCAGCGTTGATGGGTTAACAGGTTGGCGGGGCTACACCTTC. It yields the protein CSVDGLTGWRGYTF.

The V and J genes are TRBV30 and TRBJ2-5; 9 positions agree with TRBD1. Germline V lookup: CDR1 GTSNPN, CDR2 SVGIG (reference sequence). V was clipped by 2 bases and J by 5 bases; unmatched bases: 3. This CDR3 region has 13 residues. Written as DNA, the CDR3 is TGTGCCTGGAGTCGGGACAGGGAGGAGACCCAGTACTTC. Its protein is CAWSRDREETQYF.

CDR3 in amino acids: CASSAGDRGSETQYF. CDR3 in DNA: TGTGCCAGCAGCGCAGGGGACAGAGGCAGTGAGACCCAGTACTTC. The chain recombines TRBV21-1 with TRBJ2-5; the table's D call TRBD1 went unverified against the DNA. TRBV21-1 is tagged as a pseudogene. The CDR3 extends over 15 amino acids.

This clone appeared a single time. The chain recombines TRBV27 with TRBJ2-7; unclear D gene. V was clipped by 3 bases and J by 1 base, with 7 bases between them. The CDR3 is made up of 13 amino acids. Germline values: CDR1 MNHEY, CDR2 SMNVEV (reference sequence). The CDR3 region is CASSLGHSYEQYF. The CDR3 nucleotides read TGTGCCAGCAGTTTGGGCCATTCCTACGAGCAGTACTTC.

This chain joins TRBV19 and TRBJ2-4; the D gene is possibly TRBD2 (6 bases). With 10 bases removed from V and 5 bases from J, the gap between germline ends came to 15 bases. The CDR3 has 13 amino acids. The germline V gene encodes CDR1 LNHDA and CDR2 SQIVND (reference sequence). The CDR3 loop is CATLGREENIQYF. Here the CDR3 DNA reads TGTGCCACCCTTGGCAGGGAGGAAAACATTCAGTACTTC.

This chain uses TRBV5-1 with TRBJ2-3; the match to TRBD1 covers 8 bases. Trimming took 3 bases from V and 1 from J; bases not matched to a gene: 13. CDR1 SGHRS and CDR2 YFSETQ come from the germline V gene. The CDR3 runs 18 residues. CDR3: CASSSRRTGLSGTDTQYF. The DNA for the CDR3 is TGCGCCAGCAGCTCGAGACGGACAGGGCTGAGTGGCACAGATACGCAGTATTTT.

The chain combines TRBV4-2 with TRBJ1-2, with D unclear. The CDR3 is 14 residues long. Germline CDR1 reads LGHNA; CDR2 reads YNFKEQ. Trimming cost V 2 bases and J 3 bases, with 10 bases left between them. The CDR3 region is CASSQSYGDYGYTF. CDR3 DNA sequence: TGTGCCAGCAGCCAATCCTACGGAGACTATGGCTACACCTTC.

This chain joins TRBV6-1 and TRBJ1-6; the match to TRBD1 covers 7 bases. Germline assignment: CDR1 MNHNS and CDR2 SASEGT. The CDR3 consists of 14 residues. V shed 5 bases and J 7 bases; nucleotides not matched to a gene: 5. The CDR3 loop reads CASSRQGGNSPLHF. CDR3 DNA: TGTGCCAGCAGTAGACAGGGCGGGAATTCACCCCTCCACTTT.

The chain employs TRBV4-2 and TRBJ1-4; TRBD1 agrees at 7 bases. This CDR3 region has 16 residues. The V gene end was trimmed by 0 bases and the J gene end by 11 bases; junction bases not matched to a gene: 12. Germline CDR1 reads LGHNA; CDR2 reads YNFKEQ. CDR3 in amino acids: CASSQERGPPSEKLFF. The CDR3 DNA is TGTGCCAGCAGCCAAGAGAGGGGGCCCCCCTCGGAGAAACTGTTTTTT.

V usage is TRBV9 and J usage is TRBJ1-2, with no clear D. In germline, CDR1 is SGDLS, CDR2 YYNGEE. The length of the CDR3 is 14 residues. Trimming took off 2 bases at V and 0 bases at J, with 8 bases between the two ends. The CDR3 loop reads CASSVSGANYGYTF. The CDR3 nucleotides are TGTGCCAGCAGCGTGAGCGGAGCTAACTATGGCTACACCTTC.

V and J are TRBV6-6 and TRBJ1-1, with a possible D match to TRBD1 (5 bases). Trimming shortened V by 6 bases and J by 2 bases, and 13 bases separated the two germline ends. Germline V lookup: CDR1 MNHNY, CDR2 SVGAGI (reference sequence). CDR3 length: 14 amino acids. CDR3 residues: CASSPGGDNTEAFF. CDR3 bases: TGTGCCAGCAGCCCCGGGGGGGATAACACTGAAGCTTTCTTT.

V gene TRBV4-2 combines with J gene TRBJ2-1, with 15 bases that match TRBD2. In germline, CDR1 is LGHNA, CDR2 YNFKEQ. This CDR3 has 17 residues. V dropped 0 bases and J dropped 10; count of bases not matched to a gene: 7. The CDR3 sequence: CASSQDLGLAGGGEQFF. The CDR3 DNA is TGTGCCAGCAGCCAAGACTTGGGACTAGCGGGGGGAGGGGAGCAGTTCTTC.

V and J are TRBV10-3 and TRBJ1-2, with 10 bases fitting TRBD1. With 7 bases clipped from V and 4 bases from J, the junction kept 6 bases outside the gene matches. Germline V CDR1 and CDR2: ENHRY, SYGVKD. This CDR3 comprises 14 residues. The CDR3 DNA follows: TGTGCCATCACCACGACAGGGGGCAGCTATGGCTACACCTTC. Translated: CAITTTGGSYGYTF.

The J gene is TRBJ2-3, the V gene TRBV9; 8 bases fit TRBD2. J lost 1 base, V lost 0 bases, and 4 bases had no gene match. The germline V gene has CDR1 SGDLS and CDR2 YYNGEE. This CDR3 is built from 16 residues. The DNA of the CDR3 is TGTGCCAGCAGCGTAGGAAGTAGCGGGGGCACAGATACGCAGTATTTT. Translated, it gives CASSVGSSGGTDTQYF.

The chain links TRBV6-1 to TRBJ2-7, with 8 bases that match TRBD1. The trim removed 2 bases at V and 5 bases at J, leaving 8 bases unmatched. CDR3 length equals 15 residues. Germline assignment: CDR1 MNHNS and CDR2 SASEGT. The CDR3 region has the DNA TGTGCCAGCAGTGAACCCCCCGGACAGGGAAACGAGCAGTACTTC. As protein: CASSEPPGQGNEQYF.

This rearrangement joins TRBV5-1 to TRBJ1-6, with a possible D match to TRBD1 (5 bases). CDR3 size: 15 residues. The germline V gene has CDR1 SGHRS and CDR2 YFSETQ. The V end was cut by 0 bases, the J end by 5 bases, with 9 bases between. The CDR3 here is CASSLGTGNNSPLHF. In DNA form, the CDR3 reads TGCGCCAGCAGCTTGGGAACAGGAAATAATTCACCCCTCCACTTT.

This clone was detected a few times. The V call is TRBV30, the J call TRBJ1-1; D is uncertain. From germline, CDR1 is GTSNPN and CDR2 SVGIG (reference sequence). This CDR3 region has 13 residues. V was shortened by 4 bases and J by 3 bases, with 12 bases between the two germline ends. The CDR3 bases are TGTGCCTGGACCCAGCGTCGGGACACTGAAGCTTTCTTT. It is translated as CAWTQRRDTEAFF.

The chain couples TRBV6-1 to TRBJ1-1; TRBD1 is a possible D gene (5 bases). Trimming left V 3 bases short and J 7 bases short, with 18 bases between. The V gene's germline CDR1 is MNHNS and CDR2 SASEGT. CDR3 length equals 15 residues. The CDR3 DNA reads TGTGCCAGCAGTGACAAGGGGCGGGGGGAGAATGAAGCTTTCTTT. Residues: CASSDKGRGENEAFF.

The chain couples TRBV30 to TRBJ1-1; the match to TRBD1 covers 7 bases. Trimming took 3 bases from V and 3 from J; bases not matched to a gene: 13. The CDR3 contains 16 residues. CDR1 GTSNPN and CDR2 SVGIG come from the germline V gene (reference sequence). CDR3 residues: CAWRRGHRGTHTEAFF. In DNA, the CDR3 is TGTGCCTGGAGGAGGGGCCACAGGGGAACTCACACTGAAGCTTTCTTT.

The rearrangement uses TRBV29-1 and TRBJ2-3, with D possibly TRBD2 on 6 matching bases. Germline CDR1 SQVTM, CDR2 ANQGSEA. Trimming pared 4 bases from V and 6 bases from J, leaving 11 bases between. The CDR3 totals 12 residues. DNA for the CDR3: TGCAGCGTTGCCGGGACTGGGGATACGCAGTATTTT. Translation gives CSVAGTGDTQYF.

This chain's CDR3 is CAWARQGVVGYGYTF. In DNA, the CDR3 is TGTGCCTGGGCTAGACAGGGGGTAGTGGGCTATGGCTACACCTTC. This chain connects TRBV30 to TRBJ1-2, with 9 bases lining up with TRBD1. V lost 5 bases to trimming and J lost 4 bases; unmatched junction nucleotides: 11. The germline V gene has CDR1 GTSNPN and CDR2 SVGIG (reference sequence). The CDR3 has 15 amino acids.

The gene calls are TRBV18 and TRBJ1-1, with 8 positions matching TRBD1. With V trimmed by 5 bases and J by 7 bases, 6 bases remained unmatched. Germline values: CDR1 KGHSH, CDR2 LQKENI. The CDR3 extends over 13 amino acids. CDR3 region: CASSEDRDGEAFF. CDR3 sequence (DNA): TGTGCCAGCTCAGAGGACAGGGACGGTGAAGCTTTCTTT.

The chain employs TRBV7-7 and TRBJ2-2; weak D call: TRBD1 (6 bases). The CDR3 covers 14 residues. Between the trimmed V and J ends, which lost 0 bases and 5 bases, there was a span of 7 bases. Germline CDR1 SSHAT, CDR2 FNYEAQ (reference sequence). Here the CDR3 reads CASSLARGTGELFF. The CDR3 coding sequence is TGTGCCAGCAGCTTAGCGAGGGGGACCGGGGAGCTGTTTTTT.

This sequence joins TRBV9 and TRBJ1-6; D gene ambiguous. V was shortened by 3 bases and J by 6 bases, with 10 bases between the two germline ends. The CDR3 runs 14 residues. The germline gives CDR1 SGDLS, CDR2 YYNGEE. The CDR3 sequence is CASSERHGNSPLHF. DNA for the CDR3: TGTGCCAGCAGCGAAAGACACGGTAATTCACCCCTCCACTTT.

This sequence joins TRBV2 and TRBJ1-5, with 7 bases aligning to TRBD1. The ends lost 8 bases at V and 2 bases at J; junction bases unmatched: 9. The CDR3 length is 15 residues. Germline V gives CDR1 SNHLY, CDR2 FYNNEI. The CDR3 protein is CASRKNQGGNQPQHF. CDR3 coding DNA: TGTGCCAGCCGAAAAAACCAGGGGGGCAATCAGCCCCAGCATTTT.

This chain connects TRBV6-5 to TRBJ2-3; 12 bases agree with TRBD2. The germline V gene has CDR1 MNHEY and CDR2 SVGAGI. V shed 4 bases, J shed 6 bases, and the junction held 8 bases outside the gene matches. This CDR3 is built from 16 residues. The CDR3 reads CASSSRLAGDRDTQYF. The CDR3 coding sequence is TGTGCCAGCAGTTCCAGACTAGCGGGGGACAGGGATACGCAGTATTTT.

The genes are TRBV2 and TRBJ2-2; D is ambiguous. In germline, CDR1 is SNHLY, CDR2 FYNNEI. V shed 5 bases and J shed 2 bases, with 3 bases lying between them. The CDR3 is 12 amino acids. As DNA, the CDR3 is TGTGCCAGCAGTACTAACACCGGGGAGCTGTTTTTT. It translates to CASSTNTGELFF.

This clone occurred a few times. This chain uses TRBV9 with TRBJ2-7; TRBD2 aligns across 7 bases. This CDR3 contains 17 residues. The ends lost 0 bases at V and 1 base at J; junction bases unmatched: 10. CDR1 is SGDLS and CDR2 is YYNGEE in the germline V gene. CDR3 in amino acids: CASSVEASGAISYEQYF. The DNA for the CDR3 is TGTGCCAGCAGCGTAGAGGCTAGCGGAGCCATTTCCTACGAGCAGTACTTC.

J is TRBJ1-1 and V is TRBV5-1, with D possibly being TRBD1 (5 bases). CDR1 and CDR2 from the germline V gene are SGHRS and YFSETQ. The V gene lost 0 bases and the J gene lost 3 bases, with 9 bases spanning the gap. This CDR3 has 14 amino acids. The CDR3, as DNA: TGCGCCAGCAGCTTGGGACGGGGGGACACTGAAGCTTTCTTT. Protein: CASSLGRGDTEAFF.